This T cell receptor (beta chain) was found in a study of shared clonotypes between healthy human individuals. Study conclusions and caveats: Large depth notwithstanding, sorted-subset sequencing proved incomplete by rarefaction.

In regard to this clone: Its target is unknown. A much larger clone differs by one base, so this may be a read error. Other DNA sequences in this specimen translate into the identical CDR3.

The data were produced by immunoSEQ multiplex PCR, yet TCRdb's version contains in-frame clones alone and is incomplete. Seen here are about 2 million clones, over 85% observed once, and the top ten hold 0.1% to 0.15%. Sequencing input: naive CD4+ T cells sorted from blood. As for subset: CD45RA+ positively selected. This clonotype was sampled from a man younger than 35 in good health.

CDR3 nucleotide sequence: TGTGCCAGCAGCCAAGATCTCGGGTCACCCCTCCACTTT. This codes for CASSQDLGSPLHF. V gene TRBV4-2 combines with J gene TRBJ1-6; no definite D call. Germline loops: CDR1 LGHNA, CDR2 YNFKEQ. V was cut by 0 bases and J by 10 bases, with 7 bases left in between. The CDR3 has 13 amino acids.